This T cell receptor beta chain was found in a study of T cell changes during pregnancy in multiple sclerosis. V shed 6 bases and J 6 bases; nucleotides not matched to a gene: 11. The CDR3 is 14 amino acids. Germline V gene lookup returns CDR1 MNHEY and CDR2 SMNVEV (reference sequence). The repertoire was sequenced with immunoSEQ multiplex PCR; TCRdb's copy has only in-frame clones and lacks some. The profile covers 50,000 or so clones, with around 90% appearing a single time and approximately 0.29% taken by the ten largest. This clonotype was obtained from a female donor with multiple sclerosis, enrolled in a pregnancy study. The J gene is TRBJ2-7, the V gene TRBV27, with 7 bases matching TRBD1. The source material was CD4+ T cells from peripheral blood mononuclear cells, sampled in the second trimester of pregnancy. CDR3 nucleotide sequence: TGTGCCAGCAGCTATCGGGACAGCCTGTCCGAGCAGTACTTC. This encodes CASSYRDSLSEQYF.